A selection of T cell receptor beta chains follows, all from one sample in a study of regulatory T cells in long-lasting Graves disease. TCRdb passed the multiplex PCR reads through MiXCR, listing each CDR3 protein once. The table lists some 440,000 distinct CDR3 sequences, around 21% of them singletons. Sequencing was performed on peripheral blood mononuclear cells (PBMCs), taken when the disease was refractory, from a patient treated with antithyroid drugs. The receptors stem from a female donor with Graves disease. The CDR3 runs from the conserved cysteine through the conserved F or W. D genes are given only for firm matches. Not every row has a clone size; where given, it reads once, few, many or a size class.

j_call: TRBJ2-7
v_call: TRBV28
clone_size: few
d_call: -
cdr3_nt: TGTGCCAGCACCCCCCGCAACCGACCAGGGAAGAACTACGAGCAGTACTTC
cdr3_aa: CASTPRNRPGKNYEQYF

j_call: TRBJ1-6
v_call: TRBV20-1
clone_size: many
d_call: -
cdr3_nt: TGCAGTGCCCAGAGTGGGCCTTTTAATTCACCCCTCCACTTT
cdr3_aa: CSAQSGPFNSPLHF

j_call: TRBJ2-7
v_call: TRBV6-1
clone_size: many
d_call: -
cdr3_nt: TGTGCCAGCAGTGAAATTCTAGCCCCAACCTACGAGCAGTACTTC
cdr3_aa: CASSEILAPTYEQYF

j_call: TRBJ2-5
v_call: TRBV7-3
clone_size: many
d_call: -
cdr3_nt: TGTGCCAGCTCACCACCAGGGGGGGAGACCCAGTACTTC
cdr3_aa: CASSPPGGETQYF

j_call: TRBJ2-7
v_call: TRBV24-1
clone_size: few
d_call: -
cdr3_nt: TGTGCCACCAGTGATTGGGACTCGCCCTACGAGCAGTACTTC
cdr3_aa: CATSDWDSPYEQYF

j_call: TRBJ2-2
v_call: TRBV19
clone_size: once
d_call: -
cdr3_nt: TGTGCCAGTAGTATAGAAGGGCAGGGGCGGTGGACCGGGGAGCTGTTTTTT
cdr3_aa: CASSIEGQGRWTGELFF

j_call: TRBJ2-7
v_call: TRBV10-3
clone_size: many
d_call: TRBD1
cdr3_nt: TGTGCCATTGGGACAGCCGCAGTCGAGCAGTACTTC
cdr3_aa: CAIGTAAVEQYF

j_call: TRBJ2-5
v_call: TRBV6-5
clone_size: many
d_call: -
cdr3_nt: TGTGCCAGCAGTTACGGCGGGAACAACCAAGAGACCCAGTACTTC
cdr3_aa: CASSYGGNNQETQYF

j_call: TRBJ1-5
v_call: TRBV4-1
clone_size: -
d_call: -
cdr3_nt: TGCGCCAGCAGCCAAGGGTGGGGCCAGCCCCAGCATTTT
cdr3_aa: CASSQGWGQPQHF

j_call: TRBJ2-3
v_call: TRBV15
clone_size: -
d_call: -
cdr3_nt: TGTGCCACCAGGTTCGCGGGAAGCACAGATACGCAGTATTTT
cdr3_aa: CATRFAGSTDTQYF

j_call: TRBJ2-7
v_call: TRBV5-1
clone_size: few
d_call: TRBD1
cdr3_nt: TGCGCCAGCAGCATATATCGGGGCCGGGACAGAGATTACGAGCAGTACTTC
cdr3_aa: CASSIYRGRDRDYEQYF